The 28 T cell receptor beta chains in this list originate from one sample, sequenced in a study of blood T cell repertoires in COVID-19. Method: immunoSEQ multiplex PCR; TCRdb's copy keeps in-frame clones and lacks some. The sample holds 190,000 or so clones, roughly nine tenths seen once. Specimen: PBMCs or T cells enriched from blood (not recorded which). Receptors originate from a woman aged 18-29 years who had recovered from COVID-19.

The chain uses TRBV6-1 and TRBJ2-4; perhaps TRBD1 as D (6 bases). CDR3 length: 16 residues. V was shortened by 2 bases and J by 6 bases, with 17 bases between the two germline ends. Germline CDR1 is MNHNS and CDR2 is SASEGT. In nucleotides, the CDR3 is TGTGCCAGCAGTGAACCTGGACCAGGGGCTACAAACATTCAGTACTTC. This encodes CASSEPGPGATNIQYF.

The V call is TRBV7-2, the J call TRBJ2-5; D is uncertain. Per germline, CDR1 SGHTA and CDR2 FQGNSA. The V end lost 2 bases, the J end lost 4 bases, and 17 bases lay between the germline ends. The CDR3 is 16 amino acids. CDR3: CASSLSPHGLRETQYF. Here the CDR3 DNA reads TGTGCCAGCAGCTTATCCCCCCATGGCCTCCGAGAGACCCAGTACTTC.

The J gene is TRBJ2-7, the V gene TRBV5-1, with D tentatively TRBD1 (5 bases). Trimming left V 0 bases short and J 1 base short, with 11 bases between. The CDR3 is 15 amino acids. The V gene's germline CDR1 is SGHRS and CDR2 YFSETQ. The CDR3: CASSLGTTLSYEQYF. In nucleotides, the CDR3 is TGCGCCAGCAGCTTGGGGACAACTTTGTCCTACGAGCAGTACTTC.

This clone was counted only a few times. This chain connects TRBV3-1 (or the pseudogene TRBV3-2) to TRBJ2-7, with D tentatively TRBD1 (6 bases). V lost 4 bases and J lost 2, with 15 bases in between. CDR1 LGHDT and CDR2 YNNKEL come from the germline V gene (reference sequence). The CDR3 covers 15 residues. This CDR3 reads CASSLNGQGPYEQYF. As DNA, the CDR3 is TGTGCCAGCAGCCTTAACGGGCAGGGGCCCTACGAGCAGTACTTC.

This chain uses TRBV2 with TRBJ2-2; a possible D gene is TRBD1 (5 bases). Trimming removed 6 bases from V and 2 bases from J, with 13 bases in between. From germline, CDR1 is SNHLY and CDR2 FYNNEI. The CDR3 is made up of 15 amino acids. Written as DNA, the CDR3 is TGTGCCAGCAGGGCCAGGGTAGGAAACACCGGGGAGCTGTTTTTT. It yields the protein CASRARVGNTGELFF.

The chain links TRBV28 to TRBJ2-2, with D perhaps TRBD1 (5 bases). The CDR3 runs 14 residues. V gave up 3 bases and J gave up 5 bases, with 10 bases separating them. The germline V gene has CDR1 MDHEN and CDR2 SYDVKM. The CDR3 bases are TGTGCCAGCAGTTTTGGGGCGGAAACCGGGGAGCTGTTTTTT. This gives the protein CASSFGAETGELFF.

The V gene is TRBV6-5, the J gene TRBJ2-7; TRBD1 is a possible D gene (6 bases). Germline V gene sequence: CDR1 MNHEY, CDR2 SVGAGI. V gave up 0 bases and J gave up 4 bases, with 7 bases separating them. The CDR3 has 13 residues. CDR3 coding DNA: TGTGCCAGCAGTTACTCAAGGGGGTACGAGCAGTACTTC. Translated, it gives CASSYSRGYEQYF.

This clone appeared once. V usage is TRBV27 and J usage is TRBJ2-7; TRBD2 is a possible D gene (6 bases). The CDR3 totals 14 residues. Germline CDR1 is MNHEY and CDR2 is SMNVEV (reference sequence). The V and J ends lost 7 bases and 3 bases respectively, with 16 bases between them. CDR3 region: CASTPAGLYYEQYF. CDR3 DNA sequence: TGTGCCAGCACCCCCGCGGGATTATACTACGAGCAGTACTTC.

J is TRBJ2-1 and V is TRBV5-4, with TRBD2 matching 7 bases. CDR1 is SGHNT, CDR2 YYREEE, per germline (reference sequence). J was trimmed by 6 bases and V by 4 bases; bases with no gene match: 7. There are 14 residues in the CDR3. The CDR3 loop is CASSPGGRGNEQFF. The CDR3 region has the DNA TGTGCCAGCAGCCCCGGGGGGAGAGGCAATGAGCAGTTCTTC.

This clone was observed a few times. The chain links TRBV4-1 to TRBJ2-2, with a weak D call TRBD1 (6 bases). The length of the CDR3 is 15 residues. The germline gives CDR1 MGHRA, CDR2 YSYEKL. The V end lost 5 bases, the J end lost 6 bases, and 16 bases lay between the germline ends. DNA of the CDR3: TGCGCCAGCAGCATTCGGACAGAGGGGCCCGGGGAGCTGTTTTTT. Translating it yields CASSIRTEGPGELFF.

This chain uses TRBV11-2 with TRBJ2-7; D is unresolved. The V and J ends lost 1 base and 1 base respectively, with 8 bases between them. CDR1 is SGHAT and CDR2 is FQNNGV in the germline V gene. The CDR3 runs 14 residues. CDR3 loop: CASSLGAGSYEQYF. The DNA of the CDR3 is TGTGCCAGCAGCTTAGGGGCAGGTTCCTACGAGCAGTACTTC.

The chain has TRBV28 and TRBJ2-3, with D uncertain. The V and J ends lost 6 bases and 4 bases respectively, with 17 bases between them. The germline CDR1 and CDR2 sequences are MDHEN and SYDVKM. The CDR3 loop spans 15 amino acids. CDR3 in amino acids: CASSRIRRFADTQYF. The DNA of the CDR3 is TGTGCCAGCAGCCGGATCCGGCGGTTTGCAGATACGCAGTATTTT.

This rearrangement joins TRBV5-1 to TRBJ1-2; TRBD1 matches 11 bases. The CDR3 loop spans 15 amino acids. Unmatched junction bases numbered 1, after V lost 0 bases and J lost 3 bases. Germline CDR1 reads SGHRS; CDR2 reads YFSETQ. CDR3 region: CASSLGTGGYYGYTF. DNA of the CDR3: TGCGCCAGCAGCTTGGGGACAGGGGGCTACTATGGCTACACCTTC.

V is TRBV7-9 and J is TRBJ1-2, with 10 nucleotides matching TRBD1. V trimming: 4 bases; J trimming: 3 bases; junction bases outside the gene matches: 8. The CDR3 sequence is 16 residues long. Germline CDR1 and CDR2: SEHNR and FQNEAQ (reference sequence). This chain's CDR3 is CASSSGRTGGDYGYTF. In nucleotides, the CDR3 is TGTGCCAGCAGCTCAGGGAGGACAGGGGGGGACTATGGCTACACCTTC. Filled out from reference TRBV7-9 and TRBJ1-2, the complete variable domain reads DTGVSQNPRHKITKRGQNVTFRCDPISEHNRLYWYRQTLGQGPEFLTYFQNEAQLEKSRLLSDRFSAERPKGSFSTLEIQRTEQGDSAMYLCASSSGRTGGDYGYTFGSGTRLTVV.

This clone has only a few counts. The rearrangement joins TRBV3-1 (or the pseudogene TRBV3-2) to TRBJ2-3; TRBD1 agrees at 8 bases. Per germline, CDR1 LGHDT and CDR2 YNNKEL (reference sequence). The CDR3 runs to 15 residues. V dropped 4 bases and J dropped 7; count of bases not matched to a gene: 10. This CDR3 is CASSPQDRDGNTQYF. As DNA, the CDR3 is TGTGCCAGCAGCCCCCAGGACAGGGATGGAAATACGCAGTATTTT.

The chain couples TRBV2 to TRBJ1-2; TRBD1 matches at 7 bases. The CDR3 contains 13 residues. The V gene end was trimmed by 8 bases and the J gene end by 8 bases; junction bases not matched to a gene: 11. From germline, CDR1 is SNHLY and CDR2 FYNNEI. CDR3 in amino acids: CASVPQGGSGYTF. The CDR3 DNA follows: TGTGCCAGCGTGCCCCAGGGGGGATCGGGCTACACCTTC.

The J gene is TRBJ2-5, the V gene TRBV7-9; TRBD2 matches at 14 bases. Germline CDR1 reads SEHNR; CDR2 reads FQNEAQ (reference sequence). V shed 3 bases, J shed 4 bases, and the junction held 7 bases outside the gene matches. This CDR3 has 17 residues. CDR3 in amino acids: CASSFGTSGGFRETQYF. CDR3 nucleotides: TGTGCCAGCAGCTTCGGGACTAGCGGGGGTTTTAGAGAGACCCAGTACTTC. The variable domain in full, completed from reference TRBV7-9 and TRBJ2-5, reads DTGVSQNPRHKITKRGQNVTFRCDPISEHNRLYWYRQTLGQGPEFLTYFQNEAQLEKSRLLSDRFSAERPKGSFSTLEIQRTEQGDSAMYLCASSFGTSGGFRETQYFGPGTRLLVL.

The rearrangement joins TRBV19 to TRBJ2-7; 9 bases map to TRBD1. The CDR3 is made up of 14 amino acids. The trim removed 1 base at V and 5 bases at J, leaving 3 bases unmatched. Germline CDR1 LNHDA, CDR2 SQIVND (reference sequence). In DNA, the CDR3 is TGTGCCAGTAGTATAGGGGACAGGGTCCACGAGCAGTACTTC. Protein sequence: CASSIGDRVHEQYF.

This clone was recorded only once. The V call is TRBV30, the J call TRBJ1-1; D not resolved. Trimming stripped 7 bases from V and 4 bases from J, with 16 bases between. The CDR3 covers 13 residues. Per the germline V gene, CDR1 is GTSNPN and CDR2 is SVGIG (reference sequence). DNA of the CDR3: TGTGCCTCCCGAAAGGCGGAGAGCACTGAAGCTTTCTTT. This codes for CASRKAESTEAFF.

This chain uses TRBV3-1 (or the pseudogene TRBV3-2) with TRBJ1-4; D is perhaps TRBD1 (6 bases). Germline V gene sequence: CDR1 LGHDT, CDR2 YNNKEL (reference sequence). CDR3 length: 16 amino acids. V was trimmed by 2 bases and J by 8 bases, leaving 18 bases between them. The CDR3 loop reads CASSQPRDTGREKLFF. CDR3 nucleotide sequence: TGTGCCAGCAGCCAACCCCGGGACACTGGGAGAGAAAAACTGTTTTTT.

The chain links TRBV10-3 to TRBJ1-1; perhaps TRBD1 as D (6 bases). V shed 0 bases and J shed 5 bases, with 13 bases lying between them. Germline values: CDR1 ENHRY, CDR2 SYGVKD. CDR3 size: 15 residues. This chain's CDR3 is CAISESGGEGTEAFF. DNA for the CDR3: TGTGCCATCAGTGAGTCAGGGGGTGAGGGAACTGAAGCTTTCTTT.

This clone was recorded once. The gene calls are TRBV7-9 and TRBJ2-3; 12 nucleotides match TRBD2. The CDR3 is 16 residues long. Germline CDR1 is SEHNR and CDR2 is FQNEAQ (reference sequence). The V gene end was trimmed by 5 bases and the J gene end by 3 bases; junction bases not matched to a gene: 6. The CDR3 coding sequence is TGTGCCAGCAGCCCGGGGACTAGCGGGTATACAGATACGCAGTATTTT. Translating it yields CASSPGTSGYTDTQYF.

The CDR3 sequence: CATSGARDRATEAFF. In DNA form, the CDR3 reads TGTGCCACCAGTGGGGCTAGGGACAGGGCCACTGAAGCTTTCTTT. The chain has TRBV24-1 and TRBJ1-1; 9 bases agree with TRBD1. Per germline, CDR1 KGHDR and CDR2 SFDVKD. V shed 5 bases and J 4 bases; nucleotides not matched to a gene: 7. The CDR3 extends over 15 amino acids.

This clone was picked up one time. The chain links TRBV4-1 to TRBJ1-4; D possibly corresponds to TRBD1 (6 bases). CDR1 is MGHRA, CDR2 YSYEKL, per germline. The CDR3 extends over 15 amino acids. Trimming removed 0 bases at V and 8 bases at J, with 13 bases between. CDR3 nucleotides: TGCGCCAGCAGCCAAGACCCAGGGGTGGGGGAAAAACTGTTTTTT. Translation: CASSQDPGVGEKLFF.

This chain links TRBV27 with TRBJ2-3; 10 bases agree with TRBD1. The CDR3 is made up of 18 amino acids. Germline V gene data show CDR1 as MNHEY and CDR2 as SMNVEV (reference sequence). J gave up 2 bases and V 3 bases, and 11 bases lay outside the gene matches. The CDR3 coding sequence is TGTGCCAGCAGTTTGAAAACGTTGGGACAGGGGCACACAGATACGCAGTATTTT. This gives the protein CASSLKTLGQGHTDTQYF.

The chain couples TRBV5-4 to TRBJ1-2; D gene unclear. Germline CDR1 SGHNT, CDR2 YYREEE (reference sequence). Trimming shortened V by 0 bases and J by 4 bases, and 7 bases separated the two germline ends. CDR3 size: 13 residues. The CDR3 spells CASSLGIAYGYTF. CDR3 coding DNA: TGTGCCAGCAGCTTGGGGATAGCCTATGGCTACACCTTC.

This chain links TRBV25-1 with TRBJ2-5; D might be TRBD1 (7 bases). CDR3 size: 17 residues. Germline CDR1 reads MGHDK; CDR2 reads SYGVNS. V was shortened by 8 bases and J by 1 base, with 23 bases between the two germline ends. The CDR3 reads CASGGLRGRPPQETQYF. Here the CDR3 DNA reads TGTGCCAGCGGGGGGCTAAGGGGGCGCCCACCCCAAGAGACCCAGTACTTC.

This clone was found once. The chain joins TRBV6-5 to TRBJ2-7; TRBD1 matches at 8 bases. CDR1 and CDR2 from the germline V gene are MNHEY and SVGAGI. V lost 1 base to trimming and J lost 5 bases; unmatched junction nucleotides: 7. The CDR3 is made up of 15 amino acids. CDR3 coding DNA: TGTGCCAGCAGTTACTTCGGACAGGGCGGTGACGAGCAGTACTTC. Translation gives CASSYFGQGGDEQYF.